These T cell receptor beta chains were read from a single sample in a study of T-cell reconstitution after alpha-beta-depleted transplantation in children. TCRdb analysed the PCR reads with MiXCR anew, one entry per CDR3 protein. The table has hundreds of thousands of distinct CDR3 sequences, under 20% seen once. The sample here was PBMCs, mostly from graft donor cells, taken 360 days after TCRalphabeta/CD19-depleted stem cell transplant. These receptors came from a male patient under 18 who had a stem cell transplant for acute lymphoblastic leukemia, so the T cells may come from the graft donor. CDR3s include the opening cysteine and the closing phenylalanine or tryptophan. The D gene is left open where the match is weak. Clone size is given for some rows only: seen once, a few or many times, or a class if the clone is expanded.

D | J | size | V | CDR3 | DNA
- | TRBJ2-7 | - | TRBV7-2 | CASSSQYGGADSYEQYF | TGTGCCAGCAGCTCGCAGTATGGCGGAGCTGACTCCTACGAGCAGTACTTC
- | TRBJ1-4 | - | TRBV18 | CASSLQGFEKLFF | TGTGCCAGCTCACTTCAGGGATTTGAAAAACTGTTTTTT
TRBD2 | TRBJ2-1 | - | TRBV12-3/TRBV12-4 | CASSFGLASLYNEQFF | TGTGCCAGCAGTTTCGGACTAGCGTCTCTCTACAATGAGCAGTTCTTC
- | TRBJ2-5 | few | TRBV9 | CASSVEGRGQETQYF | TGTGCCAGCAGCGTAGAAGGAAGGGGGCAAGAGACCCAGTACTTC
- | TRBJ2-7 | - | TRBV5-1 | CASSLGGTTTYEQYF | TGCGCCAGCAGCTTGGGAGGGACCACGACCTACGAGCAGTACTTC
TRBD2 | TRBJ2-7 | - | TRBV7-3 | CASSLRAGRGPYEQYF | TGTGCCAGCAGCTTAAGAGCCGGGAGGGGTCCTTACGAGCAGTACTTC
- | TRBJ2-7 | - | TRBV3-1 | CASSAHWGRLSYEQYF | TGTGCCAGCAGCGCCCACTGGGGGCGTCTCTCCTACGAGCAGTACTTC
- | TRBJ2-7 | many | TRBV12-3/TRBV12-4 | CASSLIYEQYF | TGTGCCAGCAGCTTAATCTACGAGCAGTACTTC
TRBD2 | TRBJ2-1 | - | TRBV4-1 | CASSFPTSGSSNEQFF | TGCGCCAGCAGCTTTCCAACTAGCGGGAGTAGCAATGAGCAGTTCTTC
TRBD1 | TRBJ1-4 | - | TRBV11-1 | CASSPAARGGTTNEKLFF | TGTGCCAGCAGCCCCGCCGCCAGGGGGGGTACAACTAATGAAAAACTGTTTTTT
TRBD2 | TRBJ2-7 | - | TRBV5-1 | CASSTGTSGGFSYEQYF | TGCGCCAGCAGCACAGGGACTAGCGGGGGATTCTCCTACGAGCAGTACTTC
TRBD1 | TRBJ2-7 | many | TRBV29-1 | CSVEDLAGQGADEQYF | TGCAGCGTTGAAGACCTAGCCGGACAGGGTGCGGACGAGCAGTACTTC
- | TRBJ1-4 | few | TRBV4-1 | CASSRPGSTNEKLFF | TGCGCCAGCAGCCGGCCAGGTTCAACTAATGAAAAACTGTTTTTT
- | TRBJ2-4 | few | TRBV29-1 | CSAVPRSNRVLLAKNIQYF | TGCAGCGCCGTTCCCCGGTCGAACAGGGTTTTGTTAGCCAAAAACATTCAGTACTTC
- | TRBJ1-4 | - | TRBV6-5 | CASSWEGWAEKLFF | TGTGCCAGCAGTTGGGAGGGTTGGGCTGAAAAACTGTTTTTT
- | TRBJ1-5 | - | TRBV20-1 | CSASLNQPQHF | TGCAGTGCTAGCCTGAATCAGCCCCAGCATTTT
- | TRBJ1-2 | few | TRBV4-2 | CASSQDGVGDYGYTF | TGTGCCAGCAGCCAAGACGGGGTCGGTGACTATGGCTACACCTTC
- | TRBJ1-4 | - | TRBV29-1 | CSVGAPRNEKLFF | TGCAGCGTTGGTGCCCCTCGCAACGAAAAACTGTTTTTT
- | TRBJ2-1 | - | TRBV30 | CAWGGANEQFF | TGTGCCTGGGGGGGAGCTAATGAGCAGTTCTTC
- | TRBJ2-7 | few | TRBV20-1 | CSARSNAGQSLLF | TGCAGTGCTAGGAGCAACGCGGGACAGAGTCTCCTGTTC
- | TRBJ1-2 | - | TRBV5-1 | CASSLDQGSGYGYTF | TGCGCCAGCAGCTTGGATCAGGGCAGTGGGTATGGCTACACCTTC
TRBD2 | TRBJ2-3 | many | TRBV5-1 | CASRGPSGSRTDTQYF | TGCGCCAGCCGGGGGCCTAGCGGGAGTAGGACAGATACGCAGTATTTT
- | TRBJ2-7 | - | TRBV5-1 | CASSLQGPSFEQYF | TGCGCCAGCAGCTTACAGGGTCCCTCCTTCGAGCAGTACTTC
TRBD2 | TRBJ2-1 | - | TRBV7-8 | CASSRLLAGGSNEQFF | TGTGCCAGCAGTCGCCTTCTAGCGGGAGGTAGCAATGAGCAGTTCTTC
- | TRBJ1-1 | many | TRBV7-2 | CASSLALGRVMNTEAFF | TGTGCCAGCAGCTTAGCATTAGGGCGTGTCATGAACACTGAAGCTTTCTTT
- | TRBJ1-3 | few | TRBV20-1 | CSATRQPFGNTIYF | TGCAGTGCTACCCGACAGCCGTTTGGAAACACCATATATTTT
- | TRBJ2-5 | many | TRBV20-1 | CSARSETQYF | TGCAGTGCTAGATCTGAGACCCAGTACTTC
- | TRBJ1-2 | - | TRBV10-3 | CAIRIEGDGYGYTF | TGTGCCATCAGGATCGAGGGGGACGGCTATGGCTACACCTTC
- | TRBJ2-3 | - | TRBV7-2 | CASSLIPGGTDTQYF | TGTGCCAGCAGCTTGATTCCGGGCGGCACAGATACGCAGTATTTT
- | TRBJ2-1 | few | TRBV4-1 | CASSVGGSALISYNEQFF | TGCGCCAGCAGCGTAGGGGGAAGCGCCCTCATCTCCTACAATGAGCAGTTCTTC
- | TRBJ2-3 | - | TRBV7-8 | CASSLGMGGSTDTQYF | TGTGCCAGCAGCCTAGGCATGGGCGGTAGCACAGATACGCAGTATTTT
TRBD1 | TRBJ2-7 | - | TRBV5-1 | CASNTDRGSYEQYF | TGCGCCAGCAACACGGACAGGGGTAGCTACGAGCAGTACTTC
TRBD1 | TRBJ2-7 | few | TRBV7-9 | CASRTGTGREQYF | TGTGCCAGCAGGACCGGGACAGGCCGTGAGCAGTACTTC
- | TRBJ2-3 | - | TRBV28 | CASRFTSTDTQYF | TGTGCCAGTCGCTTTACCAGCACAGATACGCAGTATTTT
TRBD2 | TRBJ2-1 | - | TRBV11-1 | CASSLPRGAKAGGDNEQFF | TGTGCCAGCAGCTTGCCACGGGGGGCCAAAGCGGGAGGGGACAATGAGCAGTTCTTC
- | TRBJ2-1 | few | TRBV5-1 | CASSLNLIKLNEQFF | TGCGCCAGCAGCTTGAACTTAATTAAACTGAATGAGCAGTTCTTC
- | TRBJ2-5 | many | TRBV5-1 | CASSLAVGQETQYF | TGTGCCAGCAGCCTGGCTGTGGGACAAGAGACCCAGTACTTC
TRBD1 | TRBJ2-1 | few | TRBV10-2 | CARALDRDNEQFF | TGCGCCAGAGCCTTGGACAGGGACAATGAGCAGTTCTTC
TRBD1 | TRBJ1-4 | - | TRBV27 | CASRWTGDEKLFF | TGTGCCAGCAGATGGACAGGGGACGAAAAACTGTTTTTT
- | TRBJ2-7 | few | TRBV5-1 | CASSLVGAPYEQYF | TGCGCCAGCAGCTTGGTAGGGGCGCCCTACGAGCAGTACTTC
- | TRBJ2-1 | many | TRBV5-1 | CASSLDAGNEQFF | TGCGCCAGCAGCTTGGATGCTGGGAATGAGCAGTTCTTC
- | TRBJ2-7 | - | TRBV6-5 | CASFPSVGSGTYEQYF | TGTGCCAGCTTTCCTTCGGTCGGGAGCGGAACCTACGAGCAGTACTTC